This T cell receptor beta chain was identified in a study of cytomegalovirus exposure and HLA in healthy donors. In this sample, this clone turned up a few times. Its antigen is unidentified. Notes on the study in general: Altogether, 150 or so TCR beta chains were recorded as cytomegalovirus-associated.

The PCR employed 60 Vbeta primers together with 13 Jbeta primers. Profiled with immunoSEQ multiplex PCR; TCRdb holds only in-frame clones, not every one. The data hold approximately 200,000 clones, with roughly 79% observed a single time. The germline gives CDR1 SGHRS, CDR2 YFSETQ. Trimming left V 0 bases short and J 0 bases short, with 10 bases between. The CDR3 runs to 15 residues. This receptor was identified in a man aged 25-45 years in good health and CMV-seronegative. V is TRBV5-1 and J is TRBJ2-7; D is unclear. Sequencing was carried out using PBMCs. The CDR3 nucleotides read TGCGCCAGCAGCTTGGGAACAGCTTCCTCCTACGAGCAGTACTTC. Residues: CASSLGTASSYEQYF. The complete variable domain, with remaining parts taken from reference TRBV5-1 and TRBJ2-7, reads KAGVTQTPRYLIKTRGQQVTLSCSPISGHRSVSWYQQTPGQGLQFLFEYFSETQRNKGNFPGRFSGRQFSNSRSEMNVSTLELGDSALYLCASSLGTASSYEQYFGPGTRLTVT.